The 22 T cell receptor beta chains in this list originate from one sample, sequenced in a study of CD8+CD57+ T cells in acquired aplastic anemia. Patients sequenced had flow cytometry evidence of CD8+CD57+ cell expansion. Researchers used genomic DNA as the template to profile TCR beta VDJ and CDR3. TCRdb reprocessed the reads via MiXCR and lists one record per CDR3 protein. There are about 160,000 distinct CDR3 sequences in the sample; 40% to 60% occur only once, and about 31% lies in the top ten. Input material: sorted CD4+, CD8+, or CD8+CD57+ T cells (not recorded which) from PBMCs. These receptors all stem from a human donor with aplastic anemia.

Here the CDR3 DNA reads TGTGCCAGCTCCCCGTTAAGAGAGCCCTACGAGCAGTACTTC. Translating gives CASSPLREPYEQYF. The genes are TRBV18 and TRBJ2-7; D ambiguous. CDR3 size: 14 residues. V was cut by 6 bases and J by 2 bases, with 14 bases left in between. The germline gives CDR1 KGHSH, CDR2 LQKENI.

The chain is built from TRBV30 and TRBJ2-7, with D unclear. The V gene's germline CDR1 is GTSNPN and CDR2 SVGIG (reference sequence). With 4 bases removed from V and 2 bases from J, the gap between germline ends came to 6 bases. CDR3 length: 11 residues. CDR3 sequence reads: CAWMDAYEQYF. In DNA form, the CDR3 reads TGTGCCTGGATGGATGCCTACGAGCAGTACTTC.

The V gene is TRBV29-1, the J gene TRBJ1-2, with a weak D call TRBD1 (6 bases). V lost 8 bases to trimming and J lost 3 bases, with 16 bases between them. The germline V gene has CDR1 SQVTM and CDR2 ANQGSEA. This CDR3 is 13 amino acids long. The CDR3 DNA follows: TGCAGCCTGCCAATGACAGGACACTATGGCTACACCTTC. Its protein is CSLPMTGHYGYTF.

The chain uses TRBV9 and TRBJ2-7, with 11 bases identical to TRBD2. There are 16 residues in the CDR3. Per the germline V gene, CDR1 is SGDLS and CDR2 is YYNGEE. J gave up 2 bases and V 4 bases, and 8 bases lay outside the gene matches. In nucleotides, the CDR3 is TGTGCCAGCAGCCCTCCGGGACTAGCGGACACCTACGAGCAGTACTTC. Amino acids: CASSPPGLADTYEQYF.

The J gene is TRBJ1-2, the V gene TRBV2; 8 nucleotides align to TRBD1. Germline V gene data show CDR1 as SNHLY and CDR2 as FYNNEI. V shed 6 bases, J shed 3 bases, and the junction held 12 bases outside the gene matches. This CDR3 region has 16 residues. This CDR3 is CASSRNRDRRDYGYTF. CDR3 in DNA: TGTGCCAGCAGCCGCAACCGGGACAGGCGAGACTATGGCTACACCTTC.

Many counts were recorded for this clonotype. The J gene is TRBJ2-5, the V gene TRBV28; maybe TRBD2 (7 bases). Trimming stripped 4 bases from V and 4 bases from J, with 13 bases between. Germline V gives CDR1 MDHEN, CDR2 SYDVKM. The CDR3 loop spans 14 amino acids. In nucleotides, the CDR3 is TGTGCCAGCAGTTGGGGGGGGGGCGTAGAGACCCAGTACTTC. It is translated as CASSWGGGVETQYF.

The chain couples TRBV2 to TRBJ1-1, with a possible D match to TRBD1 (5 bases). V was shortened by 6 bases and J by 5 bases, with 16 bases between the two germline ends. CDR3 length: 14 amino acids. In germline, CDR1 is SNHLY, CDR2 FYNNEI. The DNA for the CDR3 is TGTGCCAGCAGGCCCCAGGGACCGGTTACTGAAGCTTTCTTT. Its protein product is CASRPQGPVTEAFF. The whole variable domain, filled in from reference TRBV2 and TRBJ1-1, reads EPEVTQTPSHQVTQMGQEVILRCVPISNHLYFYWYRQILGQKVEFLVSFYNNEISEKSEIFDDQFSVERPDGSNFTLKIRSTKLEDSAMYFCASRPQGPVTEAFFGQGTRLTVV.

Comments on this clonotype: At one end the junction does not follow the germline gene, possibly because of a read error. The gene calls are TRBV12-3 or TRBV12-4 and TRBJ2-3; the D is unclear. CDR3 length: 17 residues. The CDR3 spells CASTLKSREIGTDTQYF. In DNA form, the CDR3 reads TGTGCCAGCACCCTCAAAAGTAGGGAAATCGGCACAGATACGCAATATTTT.

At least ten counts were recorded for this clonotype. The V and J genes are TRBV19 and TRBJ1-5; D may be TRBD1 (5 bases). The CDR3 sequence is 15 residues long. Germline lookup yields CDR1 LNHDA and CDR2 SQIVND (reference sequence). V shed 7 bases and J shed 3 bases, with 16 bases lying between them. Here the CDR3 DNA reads TGTGCCAGTACCCTCAGCGGGGGTTCCAATCAGCCCCAGCATTTT. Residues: CASTLSGGSNQPQHF.

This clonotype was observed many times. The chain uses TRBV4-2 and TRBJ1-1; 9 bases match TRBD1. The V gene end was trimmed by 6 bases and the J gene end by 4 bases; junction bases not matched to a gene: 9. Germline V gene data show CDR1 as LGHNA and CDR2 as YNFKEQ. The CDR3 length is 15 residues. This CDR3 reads CASSRAGTGFTEAFF. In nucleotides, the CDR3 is TGTGCCAGCAGTCGGGCCGGGACAGGGTTCACTGAAGCTTTCTTT.

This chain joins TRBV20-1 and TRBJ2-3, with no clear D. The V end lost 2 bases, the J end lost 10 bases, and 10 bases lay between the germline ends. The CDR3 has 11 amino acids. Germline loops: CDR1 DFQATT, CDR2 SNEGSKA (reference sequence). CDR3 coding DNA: TGCAGTGCTAGACACCCCCCGGCGCAGTATTTT. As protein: CSARHPPAQYF.

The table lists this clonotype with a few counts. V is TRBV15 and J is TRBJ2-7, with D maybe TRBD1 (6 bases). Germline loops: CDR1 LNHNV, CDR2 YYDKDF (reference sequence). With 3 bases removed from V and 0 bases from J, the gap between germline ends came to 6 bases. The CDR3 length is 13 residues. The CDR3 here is CATSRDSSYEQYF. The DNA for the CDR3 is TGTGCCACCAGCAGGGACAGCTCCTACGAGCAGTACTTC.

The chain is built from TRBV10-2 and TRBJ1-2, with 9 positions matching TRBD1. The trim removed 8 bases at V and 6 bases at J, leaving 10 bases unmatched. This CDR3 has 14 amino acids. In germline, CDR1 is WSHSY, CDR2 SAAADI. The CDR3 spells CASGGTGRFDGYTF. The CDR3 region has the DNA TGCGCCAGCGGAGGGACAGGGCGCTTCGATGGCTACACCTTC.

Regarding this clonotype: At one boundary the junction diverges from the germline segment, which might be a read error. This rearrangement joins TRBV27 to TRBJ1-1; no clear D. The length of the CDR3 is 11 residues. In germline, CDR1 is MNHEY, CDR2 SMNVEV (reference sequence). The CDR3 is CASSLSLRYNF. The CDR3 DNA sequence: TGTGCCAGCAGTTTATCTCTCCGGTACAACTTT.

The CDR3 DNA sequence: TGTGCCAGCAGCTCCGGATTGGCTGGCTACACCTTC. Residues: CASSSGLAGYTF. The chain links TRBV7-6 to TRBJ1-2; no clear D gene. The CDR3 sequence is 12 residues long. Deletions cut 4 bases from V and 7 bases from J, with 10 bases between. Germline V gene sequence: CDR1 SGHVS, CDR2 FNYEAQ.

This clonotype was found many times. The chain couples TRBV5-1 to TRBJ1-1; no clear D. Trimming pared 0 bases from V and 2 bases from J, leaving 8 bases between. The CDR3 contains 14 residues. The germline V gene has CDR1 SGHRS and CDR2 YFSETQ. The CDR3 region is CASSLALPNTEAFF. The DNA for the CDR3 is TGCGCCAGCAGCTTGGCCCTCCCTAACACTGAAGCTTTCTTT.

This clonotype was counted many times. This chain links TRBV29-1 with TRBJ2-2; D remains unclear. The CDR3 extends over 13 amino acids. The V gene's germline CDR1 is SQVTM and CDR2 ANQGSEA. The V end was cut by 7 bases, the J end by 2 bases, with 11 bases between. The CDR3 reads CSAPYPNTGELFF. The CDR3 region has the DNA TGCAGCGCCCCATACCCCAACACCGGGGAGCTGTTTTTT.

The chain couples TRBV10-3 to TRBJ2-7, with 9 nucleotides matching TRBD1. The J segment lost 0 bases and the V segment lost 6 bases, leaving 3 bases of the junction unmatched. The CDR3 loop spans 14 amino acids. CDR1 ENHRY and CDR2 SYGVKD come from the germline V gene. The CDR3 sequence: CAIRGTGHSYEQYF. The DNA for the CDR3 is TGTGCCATCAGGGGGACAGGGCACTCCTACGAGCAGTACTTC.

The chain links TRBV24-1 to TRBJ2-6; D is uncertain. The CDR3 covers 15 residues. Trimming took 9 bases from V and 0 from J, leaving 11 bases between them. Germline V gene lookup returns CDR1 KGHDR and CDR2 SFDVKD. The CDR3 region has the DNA TGTGCCACCTCCGGGCCTGACTCTGGGGCCAACGTCCTGACTTTC. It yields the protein CATSGPDSGANVLTF.

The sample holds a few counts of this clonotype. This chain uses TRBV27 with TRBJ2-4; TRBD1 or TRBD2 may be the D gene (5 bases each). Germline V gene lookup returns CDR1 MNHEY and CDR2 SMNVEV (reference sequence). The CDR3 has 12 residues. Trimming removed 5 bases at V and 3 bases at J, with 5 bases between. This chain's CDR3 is CASSGGKNIQYF. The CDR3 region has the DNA TGTGCCAGCAGTGGGGGCAAAAACATTCAGTACTTC.

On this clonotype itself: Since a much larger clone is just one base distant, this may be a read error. The chain's CDR3 is CASSIADSYGQYF. The CDR3 nucleotides read TGTGCCAGTAGTATTGCGGATTCCTACGGGCAGTACTTC. The J gene is TRBJ2-7, the V gene TRBV19; D gene uncertain. In germline, CDR1 is LNHDA, CDR2 SQIVND (reference sequence). The length of the CDR3 is 13 residues.

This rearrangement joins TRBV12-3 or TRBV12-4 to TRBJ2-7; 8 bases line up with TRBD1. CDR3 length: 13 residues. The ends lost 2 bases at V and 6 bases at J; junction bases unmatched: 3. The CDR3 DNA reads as TGTGCCAGCAGTTTAATGCAGGGGGCCGAGCAGTACTTC. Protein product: CASSLMQGAEQYF.